This record looks at one T cell receptor beta chain sequence and its context. Its matching antigen is unknown. The data stem from a study of cytomegalovirus exposure and HLA in healthy donors. Study outcomes and limitations: A later analysis reported that several of the most significant clusters appeared to be linked to common viral pathogens, among them Epstein-Barr virus.

CDR1 and CDR2 from the germline V gene are MDHEN and SYDVKM. With V trimmed by 5 bases and J by 4 bases, 7 bases remained unmatched. The CDR3 contains 15 residues. 13 Jbeta primers and 60 Vbeta primers were used for the PCR. The protocol was immunoSEQ multiplex PCR, while the TCRdb copy is restricted to in-frame clones and leaves out a portion. The repertoire consists of around 200,000 clones, with less than 90% occurring once and the leading ten covering over 1.5%. Material for sequencing was PBMCs. J is TRBJ1-2 and V is TRBV28, with 10 bases lining up with TRBD1. This receptor was taken from a man aged 50 or older in good health and CMV-seronegative. The CDR3 DNA is TGTGCCAGCAGTAAACCGGGACAGGGGATCTATGGCTACACCTTC. Protein: CASSKPGQGIYGYTF.